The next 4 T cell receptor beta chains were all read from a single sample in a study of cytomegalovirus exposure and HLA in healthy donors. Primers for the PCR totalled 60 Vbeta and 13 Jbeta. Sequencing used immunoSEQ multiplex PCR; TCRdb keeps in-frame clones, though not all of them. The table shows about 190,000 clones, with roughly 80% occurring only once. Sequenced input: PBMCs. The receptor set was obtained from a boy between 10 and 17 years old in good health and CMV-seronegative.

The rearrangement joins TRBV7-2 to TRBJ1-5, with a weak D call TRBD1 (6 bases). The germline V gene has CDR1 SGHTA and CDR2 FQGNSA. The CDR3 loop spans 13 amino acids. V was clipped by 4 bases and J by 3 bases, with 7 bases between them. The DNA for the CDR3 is TGTGCCAGCAGCTGGGGGCACAATCAGCCCCAGCATTTT. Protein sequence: CASSWGHNQPQHF. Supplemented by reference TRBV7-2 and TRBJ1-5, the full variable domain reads GAGVSQSPSNKVTEKGKDVELRCDPISGHTALYWYRQSLGQGLEFLIYFQGNSAPDKSGLPSDRFSAERTGGSVSTLTIQRTQQEDSAVYLCASSWGHNQPQHFGDGTRLSIL.

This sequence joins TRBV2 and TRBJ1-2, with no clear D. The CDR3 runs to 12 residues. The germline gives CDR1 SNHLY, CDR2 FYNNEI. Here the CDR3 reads CASFQAGLSYTF. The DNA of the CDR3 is TGTGCGAGCTTTCAGGCTGGCCTGAGCTACACCTTC.

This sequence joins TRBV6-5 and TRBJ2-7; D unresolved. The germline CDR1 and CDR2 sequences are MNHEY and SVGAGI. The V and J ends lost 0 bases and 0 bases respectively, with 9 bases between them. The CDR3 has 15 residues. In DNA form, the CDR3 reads TGTGCCAGCAGTTACTCGGCAGGCGCCTCCTACGAGCAGTACTTC. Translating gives CASSYSAGASYEQYF.

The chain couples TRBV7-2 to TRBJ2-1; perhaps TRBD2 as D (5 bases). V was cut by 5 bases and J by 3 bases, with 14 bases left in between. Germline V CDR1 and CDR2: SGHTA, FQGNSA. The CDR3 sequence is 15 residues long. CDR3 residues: CASSPSGNSYNEQFF. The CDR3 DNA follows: TGTGCCAGCAGCCCCAGCGGAAATAGCTACAATGAGCAGTTCTTC.